This entry lists 32 T cell receptor beta chains sequenced from one sample in a study of regulatory T cells in long-lasting Graves disease. Arm-PCR of CDR3 regions with iRepertoire HTBI primers generated TCR beta libraries. A single record per CDR3 protein comes from TCRdb applying MiXCR to the multiplex PCR reads. The sample includes about 290,000 distinct CDR3 sequences, under 25% of them seen just once. Described time point: persistent/refractory GD, antithyroid drugs over 5 years with positive TRAb. The authors made the TCR library using RNA they extracted from PBMCs. Sequenced here: peripheral blood mononuclear cells (PBMCs), sampled when the disease was refractory, from a patient treated with antithyroid drugs. These receptors all stem from a female donor with Graves disease.

In this sample, this clonotype turned up many times. The rearrangement uses TRBV28 and TRBJ1-3; 9 bases fit TRBD1. The CDR3 length is 15 residues. Germline trimming cut 4 bases from V and 4 bases from J; bases unmatched to any gene: 5. Germline loops: CDR1 MDHEN, CDR2 SYDVKM. CDR3 protein: CASSSQQGAGNTIYF. DNA of the CDR3: TGTGCCAGCAGTTCCCAACAGGGGGCAGGAAACACCATATATTTT.

This clonotype was observed a few times. At one end, the junction sequence differs from germline, possibly due to a read error. The V and J genes are TRBV7-2 and TRBJ2-7, with D tentatively TRBD2 (5 bases). Germline V gene data show CDR1 as SGHTA and CDR2 as FQGNSA. The CDR3 has 17 residues. CDR3 amino acids: CASSLMGRLAGNYEQYF. CDR3 bases: TGTGCCAGCAGCTTAATGGGCCGCCTAGCTGGGAACTACGAACAGTACTTC.

The gene calls are TRBV28 and TRBJ2-7, with 7 bases that match TRBD2. The CDR3 sequence is 16 residues long. Germline V lookup: CDR1 MDHEN, CDR2 SYDVKM. The trim removed 4 bases at V and 7 bases at J, leaving 16 bases unmatched. CDR3 coding DNA: TGTGCCAGCAGTTACCGATTGGGGGGGGGGGACCATGAGCAGTACTTC. This encodes CASSYRLGGGDHEQYF.

This clonotype showed up many times. This chain joins TRBV15 and TRBJ2-7; 7 bases are shared with TRBD2. After removal of 0 bases from V and 2 bases from J, the junction contained 1 base not matched to a gene. This CDR3 contains 14 residues. CDR1 and CDR2 (germline): LNHNV, YYDKDF (reference sequence). CDR3 sequence: CATSRDLAAYEQYF. The CDR3 DNA follows: TGTGCCACCAGCAGAGATCTAGCGGCCTACGAGCAGTACTTC.

This clonotype occurred a few times. The chain employs TRBV20-1 and TRBJ1-5; tentatively, D is TRBD1 (5 bases). This CDR3 comprises 15 residues. From germline, CDR1 is DFQATT and CDR2 SNEGSKA (reference sequence). Deletions cut 3 bases from V and 1 base from J, with 13 bases between. Here the CDR3 DNA reads TGCAGTGCTAGCAGGGTGGGGGACAGCAATCAGCCCCAGCATTTT. The encoded protein is CSASRVGDSNQPQHF.

This clonotype was seen repeatedly, ten times or more. V usage is TRBV6-5 and J usage is TRBJ1-2; weak D call: TRBD1 (5 bases). V was clipped by 7 bases and J by 8 bases, with 20 bases between them. The CDR3 runs 14 residues. Germline CDR1 reads MNHEY; CDR2 reads SVGAGI. CDR3 loop: CASNYQGDVGGYTF. The CDR3 nucleotides read TGTGCCAGCAATTATCAAGGGGACGTGGGGGGCTACACCTTC.

This clonotype was counted a few times. The genes are TRBV10-1 and TRBJ2-7; D is possibly TRBD1 (5 bases). The CDR3 has 14 amino acids. Between the trimmed V and J ends, which lost 8 bases and 3 bases, there was a span of 17 bases. Germline CDR1 reads WNHNN; CDR2 reads SYGVQD (reference sequence). The CDR3: CASRPGVDSYEQYF. The CDR3, as DNA: TGCGCCAGCCGACCAGGAGTAGACAGCTACGAGCAGTACTTC.

This clonotype was seen repeatedly, ten times or more. V gene TRBV2 combines with J gene TRBJ2-2; no firm D call. Deletions cut 2 bases from V and 0 bases from J, with 1 base between. The CDR3 contains 13 residues. Germline lookup yields CDR1 SNHLY and CDR2 FYNNEI. Here the CDR3 DNA reads TGTGCCAGCAGTGAACCGAACACCGGGGAGCTGTTTTTT. Translated: CASSEPNTGELFF.

The V call is TRBV7-2, the J call TRBJ2-1; D call uncertain. Between the trimmed V and J ends, which lost 4 bases and 6 bases, there was a span of 10 bases. This CDR3 spans 13 amino acids. Germline V lookup: CDR1 SGHTA, CDR2 FQGNSA. CDR3 in DNA: TGTGCCAGCAGCTCTGGACGGCGCAATGAGCAGTTCTTC. Its translation is CASSSGRRNEQFF. The full variable domain, completed using reference TRBV7-2 and TRBJ2-1, is GAGVSQSPSNKVTEKGKDVELRCDPISGHTALYWYRQSLGQGLEFLIYFQGNSAPDKSGLPSDRFSAERTGGSVSTLTIQRTQQEDSAVYLCASSSGRRNEQFFGPGTRLTVL.

The rearrangement joins TRBV7-2 to TRBJ2-3; 7 nucleotides align to TRBD2. The CDR3 covers 14 residues. V gave up 5 bases and J gave up 8 bases; unmatched junction bases: 10. CDR1 and CDR2 from the germline V gene are SGHTA and FQGNSA. Here the CDR3 DNA reads TGTGCCAGCAGCCGGGCCTCAAGCGGGGTTACGCAGTATTTT. Translating gives CASSRASSGVTQYF.

The table lists this clonotype with a few counts. A read error may explain this, as a much larger clone is one base away. The chain combines TRBV11-2 with TRBJ2-7; no firm D call. V was clipped by 11 bases and J by 5 bases, with 22 bases between them. This CDR3 contains 14 residues. Germline assignment: CDR1 SGHAT and CDR2 FQNNGV. In nucleotides, the CDR3 is TGTGCCGGCGGCCTTAGGAGCGCTGGCGACGAGCAGTACTTC. Residues: CAGGLRSAGDEQYF.

This clonotype occurred a few times. The chain is built from TRBV6-1 and TRBJ2-5, with no clear D. CDR1 and CDR2 from the germline V gene are MNHNS and SASEGT. This CDR3 is 14 amino acids long. Between the trimmed V and J ends, which lost 7 bases and 5 bases, there was a span of 17 bases. For the CDR3, the DNA is TGTGCCAGCACTCCCCCTGGGGTGTCGGAGACCCAGTACTTC. This encodes CASTPPGVSETQYF.

This clonotype was seen repeatedly, ten times or more. V and J are TRBV20-1 and TRBJ2-5; TRBD2 matches at 11 bases. The V gene's germline CDR1 is DFQATT and CDR2 SNEGSKA (reference sequence). With 3 bases clipped from V and 0 bases from J, the junction kept 0 bases outside the gene matches. The CDR3 extends over 14 amino acids. CDR3 sequence reads: CSARTSGNQETQYF. The CDR3 DNA sequence: TGCAGTGCTAGGACTAGCGGGAACCAAGAGACCCAGTACTTC.

V usage is TRBV28 and J usage is TRBJ2-2; weak D call: TRBD2 (5 bases). The CDR3 extends over 15 amino acids. V lost 6 bases and J 7 bases, leaving 18 bases between the germline ends. CDR1 is MDHEN and CDR2 is SYDVKM in the germline V gene. The CDR3 region is CASSSSTRNFGELFF. For the CDR3, the DNA is TGTGCCAGCAGCTCGTCTACTAGAAACTTCGGGGAGCTGTTTTTT.

This rearrangement joins TRBV7-2 to TRBJ2-3; 8 nucleotides align to TRBD1. Germline CDR1 SGHTA, CDR2 FQGNSA. V was pared by 4 bases and J by 2 bases, with 5 bases of the junction left unmatched. There are 15 residues in the CDR3. The CDR3 region is CASSYRTGSTDTQYF. CDR3 nucleotides: TGTGCCAGCAGCTACAGGACAGGGTCCACAGATACGCAGTATTTT. The variable domain in full, completed from reference TRBV7-2 and TRBJ2-3, reads GAGVSQSPSNKVTEKGKDVELRCDPISGHTALYWYRQSLGQGLEFLIYFQGNSAPDKSGLPSDRFSAERTGGSVSTLTIQRTQQEDSAVYLCASSYRTGSTDTQYFGPGTRLTVL.

This clonotype was seen ten or more times. This chain connects TRBV30 to TRBJ1-2; no definite D call. Trimming shortened V by 2 bases and J by 2 bases, and 12 bases separated the two germline ends. Germline-derived CDR1 and CDR2 are GTSNPN and SVGIG (reference sequence). This CDR3 region has 14 residues. CDR3 sequence: CAWSLLGANYGYTF. The CDR3 DNA is TGTGCCTGGAGTCTACTCGGAGCGAACTATGGCTACACCTTC.

In this sample, this clonotype turned up a few times. This rearrangement joins TRBV29-1 to TRBJ1-1; maybe TRBD1 (5 bases). From germline, CDR1 is SQVTM and CDR2 ANQGSEA. V was shortened by 3 bases and J by 0 bases, with 11 bases between the two germline ends. There are 14 residues in the CDR3. The CDR3 is CSVEGGIMNTEAFF. The CDR3 region has the DNA TGCAGCGTTGAGGGGGGGATCATGAACACTGAAGCTTTCTTT. The complete variable domain, with remaining parts taken from reference TRBV29-1 and TRBJ1-1, reads SAVISQKPSRDICQRGTSLTIQCQVDSQVTMMFWYRQQPGQSLTLIATANQGSEATYESGFVIDKFPISRPNLTFSTLTVSNMSPEDSSIYLCSVEGGIMNTEAFFGQGTRLTVV.

In its sample, this clonotype was seen many times. The rearrangement joins TRBV7-2 to TRBJ2-5; D remains ambiguous. The length of the CDR3 is 15 residues. Germline lookup yields CDR1 SGHTA and CDR2 FQGNSA. The V end lost 2 bases, the J end lost 5 bases, and 15 bases lay between the germline ends. The DNA of the CDR3 is TGTGCCAGCAGCTTACACGAACTTAGGTCGGAGACCCAGTACTTC. This gives the protein CASSLHELRSETQYF. The full variable domain, its missing parts supplied by reference TRBV7-2 and TRBJ2-5, is GAGVSQSPSNKVTEKGKDVELRCDPISGHTALYWYRQSLGQGLEFLIYFQGNSAPDKSGLPSDRFSAERTGGSVSTLTIQRTQQEDSAVYLCASSLHELRSETQYFGPGTRLLVL.

Ten or more counts support this clonotype. J is TRBJ1-1 and V is TRBV6-2 or TRBV6-3; no reliable D call. The V end lost 2 bases, the J end lost 10 bases, and 11 bases lay between the germline ends. The CDR3 loop spans 12 amino acids. Germline V gene sequence: CDR1 MNHEY, CDR2 SVGEGT. For the CDR3, the DNA is TGTGCCAGCAGTTACAACGGGGTTTCAGCTTTCTTT. This translates into CASSYNGVSAFF.

This chain links TRBV25-1 with TRBJ1-2; 9 bases are a match to TRBD1. Trimming removed 2 bases from V and 6 bases from J; junction bases left unmatched: 7. Looked up from germline, CDR1 is MGHDK and CDR2 is SYGVNS. The CDR3 runs 15 residues. The CDR3 sequence: CASSEGTGQSNGYTF. CDR3 in DNA: TGTGCCAGCAGTGAAGGGACAGGGCAGTCGAATGGCTACACCTTC.

This clonotype was seen many times. This chain uses TRBV4-2 with TRBJ2-7, with D perhaps matching TRBD1 or TRBD2 (5 bases each). Trimming took off 2 bases at V and 0 bases at J, with 11 bases between the two ends. Germline CDR1 reads LGHNA; CDR2 reads YNFKEQ. The CDR3 is 15 residues long. The DNA of the CDR3 is TGTGCCAGCAGCCAAAAATACGGGGCCTCCTACGAGCAGTACTTC. Translation: CASSQKYGASYEQYF.

Regarding this clonotype: A much larger clone is a single base away; this may be a read error. This sequence joins TRBV27 and TRBJ1-1; no firm D call. Looked up from germline, CDR1 is MNHEY and CDR2 is SMNVEV (reference sequence). V shed 1 base and J shed 6 bases, with 9 bases lying between them. The CDR3 totals 13 residues. This CDR3 reads CASSLFRAAEAFF. CDR3 bases: TGTGCCAGCAGTTTATTTAGGGCAGCTGAAGCTTTCTTT.

As DNA, the CDR3 is TGTGCCAGCAGCTTTAGAATAGGTCTTCAAGAGACCCAGTACTTC. This gives the protein CASSFRIGLQETQYF. The rearrangement joins TRBV7-6 to TRBJ2-5, with D uncertain. Between the trimmed V and J ends, which lost 3 bases and 2 bases, there was a span of 13 bases. Germline CDR1 reads SGHVS; CDR2 reads FNYEAQ. CDR3 length: 15 residues.

This clonotype was detected only a few times. An end of the junction differs from the germline gene, which may be a read error. The chain combines TRBV7-2 with TRBJ2-2; D may be TRBD1 (5 bases). The CDR3 has 16 residues. The germline gives CDR1 SGHTA, CDR2 FQGNSA. The CDR3 loop is CAGSLSETENTGELFF. The CDR3 region has the DNA TGTGCCGGCAGCTTATCCGAGACAGAGAACACCGGGGAGCTGTTTTTT.

This clonotype was detected ten times or more. The J gene is TRBJ1-4, the V gene TRBV28; TRBD1 matches 11 bases. V gave up 7 bases and J gave up 6 bases; unmatched junction bases: 4. Germline V gives CDR1 MDHEN, CDR2 SYDVKM. This CDR3 is built from 14 residues. The CDR3: CASTWTGGYEKLFF. DNA of the CDR3: TGTGCCAGCACTTGGACAGGGGGCTATGAAAAACTGTTTTTT.

At least ten counts were recorded for this clonotype. The rearrangement uses TRBV2 and TRBJ2-5; TRBD2 aligns across 14 bases. V lost 9 bases, J lost 3 bases, and 9 bases stayed unmatched. Germline V gene data show CDR1 as SNHLY and CDR2 as FYNNEI. The CDR3 loop spans 16 amino acids. This CDR3 is CASSPGLAGAEETQYF. CDR3 sequence (DNA): TGTGCCAGTAGTCCGGGACTAGCGGGAGCAGAAGAGACCCAGTACTTC.

This clonotype showed up just a few times. The gene calls are TRBV10-2 and TRBJ1-5, with 8 bases that match TRBD1. This CDR3 contains 13 residues. The germline V gene has CDR1 WSHSY and CDR2 SAAADI. Trimming removed 4 bases from V and 6 bases from J; junction bases left unmatched: 2. CDR3 loop: CASSAGGGQPQHF. The CDR3 region has the DNA TGCGCCAGCAGTGCAGGGGGCGGTCAGCCCCAGCATTTT.

This clonotype was observed many times. The chain uses TRBV30 and TRBJ1-2; D gene uncertain. Trimming took off 0 bases at V and 4 bases at J, with 9 bases between the two ends. Germline V gene data show CDR1 as GTSNPN and CDR2 as SVGIG (reference sequence). This CDR3 has 13 amino acids. The CDR3 here is CAWSVARSYGYTF. Written as DNA, the CDR3 is TGTGCCTGGAGTGTAGCCAGAAGCTATGGCTACACCTTC.

This clonotype was recorded many times. The chain links TRBV13 to TRBJ2-4, with D uncertain. Trimming cost V 3 bases and J 8 bases, with 11 bases left between them. There are 13 residues in the CDR3. Germline CDR1 is PRHDT and CDR2 is FYEKMQ (reference sequence). CDR3 DNA: TGTGCCAGCAGCTTGTCTGGGTCGGACATTCAGTACTTC. Its protein product is CASSLSGSDIQYF.

The rearrangement uses TRBV28 and TRBJ2-7; the match to TRBD1 covers 7 bases. Trimming cost V 10 bases and J 1 base; bases outside gene matches: 13. The germline gives CDR1 MDHEN, CDR2 SYDVKM. The CDR3 has 15 amino acids. CDR3: CAIRQGEQASYEQYF. DNA for the CDR3: TGTGCCATTCGCCAGGGGGAGCAGGCGTCCTACGAGCAGTACTTC. Supplemented by reference TRBV28 and TRBJ2-7, the full variable domain reads DVKVTQSSRYLVKRTGEKVFLECVQDMDHENMFWYRQDPGLGLRLIYFSYDVKMKEKGDIPEGYSVSREKKERFSLILESASTNQTSMYLCAIRQGEQASYEQYFGPGTRLTVT.

In its sample, this clonotype was seen many times. V and J are TRBV2 and TRBJ2-1; perhaps TRBD2 as D (7 bases). Germline CDR1 SNHLY, CDR2 FYNNEI. V was cut by 7 bases and J by 4 bases, with 11 bases left in between. The CDR3 runs to 13 residues. CDR3 loop: CASKGGAYNEQFF. CDR3 nucleotides: TGTGCCAGCAAAGGGGGGGCATACAATGAGCAGTTCTTC.

This clonotype was counted only a few times. The CDR3 nucleotides read TGTGCCAGCAGCTTAGCAACGGGGATTTTGGATTCACCCCTCCACTTT. The encoded protein is CASSLATGILDSPLHF. The chain combines TRBV11-1 with TRBJ1-6; unclear D gene. Per the germline V gene, CDR1 is SGHAT and CDR2 is FQDESV (reference sequence). Trimming removed 0 bases at V and 8 bases at J, with 14 bases between. The CDR3 spans 16 residues.